Here is one T cell receptor beta chain with its context. The data derive from a study of blood T cell repertoires in COVID-19. What the recovered Cohort 3 donors had was two negative PCRs, clearance, or symptom resolution. Sequencing used immunoSEQ multiplex PCR; TCRdb keeps in-frame clones, though not all of them. The data contain about 340,000 clones, roughly 90% of them singletons. This CDR3 has 17 amino acids. Germline CDR1 PRHDT, CDR2 FYEKMQ (reference sequence). V was pared by 5 bases and J by 4 bases, with 21 bases between. This clonotype originated in a woman under 40 who had recovered from COVID-19. Sequenced sample: PBMCs or T cells enriched from blood (not recorded which). V is TRBV13 and J is TRBJ2-1; D might be TRBD1 (6 bases). The CDR3 nucleotides are TGTGCCAGCAGCCAGACCCCAGGGGCCAGGGCGTACAATGAGCAGTTCTTC. Its protein product is CASSQTPGARAYNEQFF.